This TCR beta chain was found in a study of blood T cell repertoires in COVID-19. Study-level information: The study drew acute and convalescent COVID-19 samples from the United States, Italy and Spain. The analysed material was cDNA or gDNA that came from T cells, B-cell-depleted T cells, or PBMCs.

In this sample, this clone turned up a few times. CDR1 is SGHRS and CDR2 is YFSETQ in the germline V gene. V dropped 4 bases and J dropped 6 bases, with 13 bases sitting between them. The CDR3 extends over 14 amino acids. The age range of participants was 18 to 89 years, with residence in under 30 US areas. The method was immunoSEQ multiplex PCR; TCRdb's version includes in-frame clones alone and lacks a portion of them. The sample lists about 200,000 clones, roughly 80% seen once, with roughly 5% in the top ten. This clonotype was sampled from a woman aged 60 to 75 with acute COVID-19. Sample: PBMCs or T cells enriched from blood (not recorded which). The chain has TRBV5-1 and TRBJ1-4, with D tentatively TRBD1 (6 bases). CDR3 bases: TGCGCCAGCAGCACGGGACAAGGGGATGAAAAACTGTTTTTT. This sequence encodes CASSTGQGDEKLFF.